This TCR beta chain was recorded in a study of T-cell memory formation after mild COVID-19. Study-level findings and limits: Prior to infection, memory already included some responding clones, suggesting cross-reactive memory joined. Contracting clones, day 15 to 85, had balanced CD4/CD8, and later expanders favored CD4+.

This clonotype was detected a few times. The antigen is unknown. The germline gives CDR1 SGDLS, CDR2 YYNGEE. The CDR3 sequence is 16 residues long. J gave up 3 bases and V 0 bases, and 6 bases lay outside the gene matches. In TCRdb, the 5' RACE reads were re-called with MiXCR into one record per CDR3 protein. The sample lists about 620,000 distinct CDR3 sequences; roughly 17% were seen once. Material: PBMCs or a T cell subset sorted from them (not recorded which). V gene TRBV9 combines with J gene TRBJ2-3; TRBD2 aligns across 8 bases. The receptor comes from an adult woman who had mild COVID-19 (a few samples of this study predate the infection). Cell type and time point are not known. This CDR3 reads CASSVAAGGATDTQYF. The CDR3 bases are TGTGCCAGCAGCGTAGCTGCCGGGGGGGCGACAGATACGCAGTATTTT.